These 24 T cell receptor beta chains share one sample of origin, sequenced in a study of T cell responses to AZD1222 COVID-19 vaccine. Only in-frame clones appear in the TCRdb table, and some are missing; sequencing was by immunoSEQ multiplex PCR. The table lists about 130,000 clones, approximately 85% of them singletons, with under 6% in the top ten. Sequencing used peripheral blood, obtained 28 days after the second AZD1222 dose. The receptors were sampled from an adult who received the AZD1222 COVID-19 vaccine.

The chain recombines TRBV5-1 with TRBJ2-5, with 7 bases lining up with TRBD2. Germline CDR1 is SGHRS and CDR2 is YFSETQ. The V segment lost 4 bases and the J segment 4 bases; nucleotides outside the gene matches: 10. The length of the CDR3 is 15 residues. Here the CDR3 reads CASSPSGDLGETQYF. The CDR3 nucleotides read TGCGCCAGCAGCCCTAGCGGAGACCTAGGAGAGACCCAGTACTTC. The variable domain in full, with the rest retrieved from reference TRBV5-1 and TRBJ2-5, is KAGVTQTPRYLIKTRGQQVTLSCSPISGHRSVSWYQQTPGQGLQFLFEYFSETQRNKGNFPGRFSGRQFSNSRSEMNVSTLELGDSALYLCASSPSGDLGETQYFGPGTRLLVL.

This clone was seen once. This chain joins TRBV6-5 and TRBJ1-5; D is possibly TRBD1 (6 bases). With 6 bases removed from V and 1 base from J, the gap between germline ends came to 7 bases. The CDR3 spans 13 residues. Germline V gene data show CDR1 as MNHEY and CDR2 as SVGAGI. The CDR3 nucleotides read TGTGCCAGCAGAGGGGGAAGCAATCAGCCCCAGCATTTT. This encodes CASRGGSNQPQHF.

This chain connects TRBV5-5 to TRBJ2-1; D gene unclear. V lost 1 base and J lost 5, with 7 bases in between. Germline-derived CDR1 and CDR2 are SGHKS and YYEKEE (reference sequence). The CDR3 extends over 13 amino acids. CDR3 region: CASSLWVDNEQFF. The CDR3 bases are TGTGCCAGCAGCTTGTGGGTCGACAATGAGCAGTTCTTC.

This clone was observed a few times. The chain links TRBV28 to TRBJ1-3; unclear D gene. This CDR3 contains 14 residues. Germline assignment: CDR1 MDHEN and CDR2 SYDVKM. Trimming pared 4 bases from V and 3 bases from J, leaving 10 bases between. The CDR3 here is CASSSTLLGNTIYF. In DNA, the CDR3 is TGTGCCAGCAGTTCCACCCTACTTGGAAACACCATATATTTT.

The J gene is TRBJ2-1, the V gene TRBV25-1; 8 bases are shared with TRBD1. Losses at the gene ends were 5 bases for V and 6 bases for J; bases not matched to a gene: 9. The germline V gene has CDR1 MGHDK and CDR2 SYGVNS. The CDR3 has 15 amino acids. This CDR3 reads CASSFFQGAGNEQFF. The DNA of the CDR3 is TGTGCCAGCAGTTTTTTTCAGGGGGCGGGCAATGAGCAGTTCTTC.

V gene TRBV6-5 combines with J gene TRBJ1-5; 8 bases are a match to TRBD1. This CDR3 comprises 14 residues. Germline V gives CDR1 MNHEY, CDR2 SVGAGI. Trimming cost V 6 bases and J 3 bases; bases outside gene matches: 4. This CDR3 is CASRRGQDNQPQHF. The CDR3 DNA reads TGTGCCAGCAGAAGGGGACAGGACAATCAGCCCCAGCATTTT.

J is TRBJ2-7 and V is TRBV5-1, with 10 nucleotides matching TRBD1. From germline, CDR1 is SGHRS and CDR2 YFSETQ. V shed 0 bases and J 4 bases; nucleotides not matched to a gene: 1. The CDR3 length is 14 residues. CDR3 in DNA: TGCGCCAGCAGCTTGGAGGGACAGGGGTACGAGCAGTACTTC. Translating gives CASSLEGQGYEQYF. The whole variable domain, remainder taken from reference TRBV5-1 and TRBJ2-7, is KAGVTQTPRYLIKTRGQQVTLSCSPISGHRSVSWYQQTPGQGLQFLFEYFSETQRNKGNFPGRFSGRQFSNSRSEMNVSTLELGDSALYLCASSLEGQGYEQYFGPGTRLTVT.

The genes are TRBV29-1 and TRBJ2-3, with 7 bases matching TRBD2. Germline CDR1 reads SQVTM; CDR2 reads ANQGSEA. The CDR3 is made up of 15 amino acids. Trimming removed 6 bases from V and 4 bases from J; junction bases left unmatched: 13. CDR3 in amino acids: CSVHRGAGAADTQYF. The DNA of the CDR3 is TGCAGCGTACACAGAGGGGCGGGAGCAGCAGATACGCAGTATTTT.

The chain carries TRBV14 and TRBJ2-7, with 8 bases matching TRBD2. With V trimmed by 2 bases and J by 2 bases, 5 bases remained unmatched. This CDR3 has 15 residues. Germline CDR1 and CDR2: SGHDN and FVKESK. The CDR3 bases are TGTGCCAGCAGCCAATTAGCGGGGCTGCCCTACGAGCAGTACTTC. Residues: CASSQLAGLPYEQYF.

This chain links TRBV18 with TRBJ2-2; weak D call: TRBD2 (5 bases). Trimming shortened V by 5 bases and J by 4 bases, and 11 bases separated the two germline ends. This CDR3 contains 14 residues. Germline V gives CDR1 KGHSH, CDR2 LQKENI. The CDR3 loop is CASSDREGTGELFF. CDR3 nucleotides: TGTGCCAGCTCAGACCGGGAAGGCACCGGGGAGCTGTTTTTT.

The chain carries TRBV19 and TRBJ2-5; a possible D gene is TRBD1 (5 bases). Trimming left V 4 bases short and J 2 bases short, with 14 bases between. CDR1 is LNHDA, CDR2 SQIVND, per germline (reference sequence). The CDR3 totals 15 residues. The CDR3 DNA follows: TGTGCCAGTAGTACGAATCCAGGGTTTCAAGAGACCCAGTACTTC. Translated: CASSTNPGFQETQYF.

This chain links TRBV7-9 with TRBJ1-2; unclear D gene. Germline V gene lookup returns CDR1 SEHNR and CDR2 FQNEAQ (reference sequence). The length of the CDR3 is 13 residues. The V gene lost 3 bases and the J gene lost 8 bases, with 13 bases spanning the gap. CDR3 residues: CASSLSGVKGYTF. The CDR3 region has the DNA TGTGCCAGCAGCTTGTCCGGTGTGAAGGGCTACACCTTC. Together with reference TRBV7-9 and TRBJ1-2, the CDR3 gives the full variable domain: DTGVSQNPRHKITKRGQNVTFRCDPISEHNRLYWYRQTLGQGPEFLTYFQNEAQLEKSRLLSDRFSAERPKGSFSTLEIQRTEQGDSAMYLCASSLSGVKGYTFGSGTRLTVV.

Here the CDR3 reads CASSLRAEDTPQHF. The CDR3 coding sequence is TGTGCCAGCAGCTTAAGGGCAGAGGATACGCCCCAGCATTTT. J is TRBJ1-5 and V is TRBV7-9, with D unclear. V lost 2 bases, J lost 9 bases, and 14 bases lay in between. Germline CDR1 and CDR2: SEHNR and FQNEAQ (reference sequence). This CDR3 is built from 14 residues.

The J gene is TRBJ2-4, the V gene TRBV5-4; TRBD2 aligns across 12 bases. V was clipped by 4 bases and J by 5 bases; unmatched bases: 4. Germline V lookup: CDR1 SGHNT, CDR2 YYREEE (reference sequence). The CDR3 spans 15 residues. This CDR3 is CASSTTSGGQNIQYF. For the CDR3, the DNA is TGTGCCAGCAGCACGACTAGCGGGGGTCAAAACATTCAGTACTTC.

The V call is TRBV30, the J call TRBJ1-4; possible D gene TRBD1, 6 bases. Trimming pared 2 bases from V and 5 bases from J, leaving 18 bases between. CDR3 size: 16 residues. Per the germline V gene, CDR1 is GTSNPN and CDR2 is SVGIG (reference sequence). This CDR3 is CAWSRPAGAGNEKLFF. CDR3 sequence (DNA): TGTGCCTGGAGTCGACCCGCGGGGGCAGGGAATGAAAAACTGTTTTTT.

The chain employs TRBV19 and TRBJ2-3, with TRBD1 matching over 8 bases. V was clipped by 6 bases and J by 2 bases; unmatched bases: 13. Germline V gives CDR1 LNHDA, CDR2 SQIVND (reference sequence). This CDR3 has 17 residues. The CDR3 here is CASRMARDRSFTDTQYF. The CDR3 DNA is TGTGCCAGTAGGATGGCCCGGGACAGGTCGTTCACAGATACGCAGTATTTT.

This rearrangement joins TRBV2 to TRBJ2-5; D call uncertain. The germline gives CDR1 SNHLY, CDR2 FYNNEI. The length of the CDR3 is 13 residues. The V end was cut by 3 bases, the J end by 5 bases, with 10 bases between. The CDR3 nucleotides read TGTGCCAGCAGTGATAGAACGAGGGAGACCCAGTACTTC. Translated, it gives CASSDRTRETQYF.

This clone was detected a few times. V usage is TRBV5-1 and J usage is TRBJ1-4; D remains ambiguous. V dropped 0 bases and J dropped 1 base, with 7 bases sitting between them. Germline loops: CDR1 SGHRS, CDR2 YFSETQ. The CDR3 has 15 amino acids. This chain's CDR3 is CASSLGVGTNEKLFF. For the CDR3, the DNA is TGCGCCAGCAGCTTGGGCGTCGGAACTAATGAAAAACTGTTTTTT.

The V and J genes are TRBV10-1 and TRBJ2-1, with 7 bases lining up with TRBD2. This CDR3 has 15 residues. The germline V gene has CDR1 WNHNN and CDR2 SYGVQD (reference sequence). The V and J ends lost 5 bases and 6 bases, in that order; junction bases with no gene match: 10. Written as DNA, the CDR3 is TGCGCCAGCAGTAGAGTAGCGGGTTCATCCAATGAGCAGTTCTTC. The encoded protein is CASSRVAGSSNEQFF.

The J gene is TRBJ1-4, the V gene TRBV2; perhaps TRBD1 as D (6 bases). V lost 7 bases to trimming and J lost 4 bases, with 16 bases between them. The CDR3 covers 15 residues. From germline, CDR1 is SNHLY and CDR2 FYNNEI. CDR3 coding DNA: TGTGCCAGCATCCTCCCGGACAGCCGTAATGAAAAACTGTTTTTT. As protein: CASILPDSRNEKLFF.

This rearrangement joins TRBV7-9 to TRBJ2-5; 9 bases match TRBD2. CDR1 SEHNR and CDR2 FQNEAQ come from the germline V gene (reference sequence). V shed 4 bases and J 0 bases; nucleotides not matched to a gene: 3. CDR3 size: 15 residues. The CDR3, as DNA: TGTGCCAGCAGCTATGGACTAGCGCACCAAGAGACCCAGTACTTC. This gives the protein CASSYGLAHQETQYF.

The chain links TRBV9 to TRBJ1-3; D uncertain. The germline CDR1 and CDR2 sequences are SGDLS and YYNGEE. The germline V and J ends were trimmed by 0 bases and 0 bases, with 10 bases remaining between them. This CDR3 is built from 16 residues. The CDR3: CASSVAPADSGNTIYF. The CDR3 nucleotides are TGTGCCAGCAGCGTAGCCCCGGCGGACTCTGGAAACACCATATATTTT.

This chain uses TRBV11-3 with TRBJ2-2; D gene uncertain. The V gene's germline CDR1 is SGHNT and CDR2 YENEEA. The CDR3 is 12 residues long. Trimming stripped 6 bases from V and 3 bases from J, with 5 bases between. The CDR3 bases are TGTGCCAGCAGGAGCTACACCGGGGAGCTGTTTTTT. It yields the protein CASRSYTGELFF.

This clone was observed a few times. As DNA, the CDR3 is TGCGCCAGCAGCCAAGCAGTCGCAGGAGCCTACGAGCAGTACTTC. Protein: CASSQAVAGAYEQYF. This rearrangement joins TRBV4-1 to TRBJ2-7; D ambiguous. Germline lookup yields CDR1 MGHRA and CDR2 YSYEKL. This CDR3 spans 15 amino acids. V was trimmed by 1 base and J by 2 bases, leaving 12 bases between them.